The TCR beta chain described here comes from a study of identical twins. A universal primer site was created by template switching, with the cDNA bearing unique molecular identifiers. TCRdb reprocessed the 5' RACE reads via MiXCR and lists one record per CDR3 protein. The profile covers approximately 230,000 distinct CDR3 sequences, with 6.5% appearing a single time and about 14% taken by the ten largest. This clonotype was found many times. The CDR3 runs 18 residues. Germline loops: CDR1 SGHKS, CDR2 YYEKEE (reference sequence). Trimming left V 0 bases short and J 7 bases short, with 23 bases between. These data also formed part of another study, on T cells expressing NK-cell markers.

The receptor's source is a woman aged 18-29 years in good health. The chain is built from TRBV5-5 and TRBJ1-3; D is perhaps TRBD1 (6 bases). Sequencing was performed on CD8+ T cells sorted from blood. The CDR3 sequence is CASSLAGYAETTGNTIYF. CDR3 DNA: TGTGCCAGCAGCTTGGCCGGCTACGCGGAGACAACAGGGAACACCATATATTTT.